The 25 T cell receptor beta chains in this list originate from one sample, sequenced in a study of blood T cells in healthy people across ages. A J-beta primer mix and a sample-barcoded 5' primer were used in a second PCR of about 6 to 12 cycles. TCRdb passed the 5' RACE reads through MiXCR, listing each CDR3 protein once. The sample consists of about 1.8 million distinct CDR3 sequences, around half of them appearing once. Material: blood. Source of these receptors: a woman aged 40 to 50 in good health.

The chain recombines TRBV20-1 with TRBJ2-1; 13 bases map to TRBD2. The CDR3 consists of 15 residues. Germline V gives CDR1 DFQATT, CDR2 SNEGSKA (reference sequence). With 4 bases clipped from V and 5 bases from J, the junction kept 5 bases outside the gene matches. The CDR3 region is CSATLGLAGDNEQFF. The CDR3 nucleotides are TGCAGTGCTACCCTTGGACTAGCGGGGGACAATGAGCAGTTCTTC.

With regard to this clonotype: One base away lies a much larger clone, so this may be a sequencing read error. This chain joins TRBV29-1 and TRBJ2-7, with TRBD1 matching 11 bases. J gave up 12 bases and V 8 bases, and 15 bases lay outside the gene matches. The germline V gene has CDR1 SQVTM and CDR2 ANQGSEA. The CDR3 has 13 residues. CDR3 nucleotide sequence: TGCAGCATAAAGGACAGGGGGCACGAGACCCGGTACTTC. Translated, it gives CSIKDRGHETRYF.

V is TRBV27 and J is TRBJ1-1, with 7 bases aligning to TRBD1. There are 15 residues in the CDR3. The V segment lost 4 bases and the J segment 5 bases; nucleotides outside the gene matches: 10. Germline V gives CDR1 MNHEY, CDR2 SMNVEV (reference sequence). This chain's CDR3 is CASSSVATGETEAFF. The CDR3 DNA is TGTGCCAGCAGTTCCGTGGCCACAGGGGAGACTGAAGCTTTCTTT.

This chain joins TRBV9 and TRBJ2-1, with TRBD1 matching 10 bases. This CDR3 contains 17 residues. V lost 3 bases and J lost 6; bases outside the gene matches: 12. Germline-derived CDR1 and CDR2 are SGDLS and YYNGEE. CDR3 nucleotide sequence: TGTGCCAGCAGCGGTTCCAACGACAGGGGGCGGCTCAATGAGCAGTTCTTC. This codes for CASSGSNDRGRLNEQFF.

The J gene is TRBJ1-2, the V gene TRBV20-1; 11 nucleotides match TRBD1. The CDR3 covers 18 residues. Germline assignment: CDR1 DFQATT and CDR2 SNEGSKA (reference sequence). V trimming: 0 bases; J trimming: 0 bases; junction bases outside the gene matches: 9. The CDR3 DNA is TGCAGTGCTAGAGATTACGGGACAGGGGGATTGACTAACTATGGCTACACCTTC. This encodes CSARDYGTGGLTNYGYTF.

This clonotype was detected many times. The chain links TRBV7-9 to TRBJ2-7; 7 bases align to TRBD2. CDR1 SEHNR and CDR2 FQNEAQ come from the germline V gene (reference sequence). J gave up 2 bases and V 4 bases, and 8 bases lay outside the gene matches. CDR3 size: 15 residues. The CDR3 here is CASSSSYGRPYEQYF. CDR3 coding DNA: TGTGCCAGCAGCTCAAGCTACGGGAGGCCCTACGAGCAGTACTTC.

The chain carries TRBV7-9 and TRBJ1-2; D gene unclear. CDR3 length: 13 amino acids. V shed 1 base and J shed 5 bases, with 8 bases lying between them. Germline V gene lookup returns CDR1 SEHNR and CDR2 FQNEAQ (reference sequence). The CDR3: CASSLDTEYGYTF. The CDR3 DNA follows: TGTGCCAGCAGCTTAGATACAGAGTATGGCTACACCTTC. Using reference TRBV7-9 and TRBJ1-2 for the parts outside the CDR3, the full variable domain is DTGVSQNPRHKITKRGQNVTFRCDPISEHNRLYWYRQTLGQGPEFLTYFQNEAQLEKSRLLSDRFSAERPKGSFSTLEIQRTEQGDSAMYLCASSLDTEYGYTFGSGTRLTVV.

This chain connects TRBV20-1 to TRBJ1-2; D gene uncertain. The CDR3 covers 12 residues. Trimming removed 3 bases at V and 8 bases at J, with 13 bases between. Germline assignment: CDR1 DFQATT and CDR2 SNEGSKA (reference sequence). CDR3 in amino acids: CSASRQAAGYTF. Written as DNA, the CDR3 is TGCAGTGCTAGCCGACAAGCTGCAGGCTACACCTTC.

The chain employs TRBV29-1 and TRBJ1-2; D gene ambiguous. V was clipped by 8 bases and J by 6 bases, with 10 bases between them. Germline CDR1 reads SQVTM; CDR2 reads ANQGSEA. The CDR3 length is 10 residues. The CDR3 nucleotides are TGCAGCTCACATGAGGATGGCTACACCTTC. It yields the protein CSSHEDGYTF.

This chain links TRBV10-3 with TRBJ2-4; D gene uncertain. The DNA end is more similar to TRBJ2-7, so the J call may be wrong. The CDR3 totals 12 residues. Germline V CDR1 and CDR2: ENHRY, SYGVKD. This CDR3 is CATTSGPHEQYF. The DNA of the CDR3 is TGTGCCACTACGAGTGGCCCCCACGAGCAGTACTTC.

The rearrangement joins TRBV4-2 to TRBJ1-2, with D maybe TRBD1 (5 bases). The CDR3 has 15 amino acids. Germline CDR1 LGHNA, CDR2 YNFKEQ. The V gene lost 4 bases and the J gene lost 2 bases, with 14 bases spanning the gap. This chain's CDR3 is CASSPTLRGNYGYTF. CDR3 nucleotides: TGTGCCAGCAGCCCCACCTTGCGGGGGAACTATGGCTACACCTTC.

This chain joins TRBV5-1 and TRBJ2-5; tentatively, D is TRBD1 (8 bases). The CDR3 is 15 residues long. The germline V gene has CDR1 SGHRS and CDR2 YFSETQ. V was shortened by 4 bases and J by 4 bases, with 17 bases between the two germline ends. The CDR3 nucleotides read TGCGCCAGCAGCGGTATACAGGGGGGGAGAGAGACCCAGTACTTC. Amino acid sequence: CASSGIQGGRETQYF.

The chain employs TRBV20-1 and TRBJ1-2, with TRBD1 matching over 9 bases. CDR1 is DFQATT, CDR2 SNEGSKA, per germline (reference sequence). The CDR3 sequence is 13 residues long. V lost 5 bases and J lost 6; bases outside the gene matches: 7. CDR3 bases: TGCAGTGCTGCCCGGGACAGGGTGGATGGCTACACCTTC. Protein sequence: CSAARDRVDGYTF.

This clonotype was recorded a few times. The chain combines TRBV20-1 with TRBJ1-2, with 11 bases that match TRBD1. The CDR3 runs 13 residues. Unmatched junction bases numbered 5, after V lost 4 bases and J lost 7 bases. CDR1 DFQATT and CDR2 SNEGSKA come from the germline V gene (reference sequence). The DNA for the CDR3 is TGCAGTGCTATCCCGGGACAGGGGGTTGGCTACACCTTC. Residues: CSAIPGQGVGYTF.

The chain links TRBV11-2 to TRBJ2-7; D may correspond to TRBD1 or TRBD2 (5 bases each). V lost 1 base and J 3 bases, leaving 10 bases between the germline ends. The CDR3 extends over 14 amino acids. Germline loops: CDR1 SGHAT, CDR2 FQNNGV. CDR3 bases: TGTGCCAGCAGCTTAGTCCGGGGCAACTACGAGCAGTACTTC. The encoded protein is CASSLVRGNYEQYF. The whole variable domain, filled in from reference TRBV11-2 and TRBJ2-7, reads EAGVAQSPRYKIIEKRQSVAFWCNPISGHATLYWYQQILGQGPKLLIQFQNNGVVDDSQLPKDRFSAERLKGVDSTLKIQPAKLEDSAVYLCASSLVRGNYEQYFGPGTRLTVT.

This sequence joins TRBV24-1 and TRBJ2-5, with a tentative D call TRBD1 (6 bases). With the DNA end fitting TRBJ2-7 better, the J assignment may be wrong. CDR1 and CDR2 (germline): KGHDR, SFDVKD. CDR3 length equals 13 residues. CDR3 nucleotide sequence: TGTGCCACCAGTGACCCCAGGGACAACGAGCAGTACTTC. Its translation is CATSDPRDNEQYF.

At least ten counts were recorded for this clonotype. V is TRBV12-3 or TRBV12-4 and J is TRBJ2-7; D ambiguous. The CDR3 totals 12 residues. The ends were cut back, 1 base at V and 5 bases at J, with 6 bases in the middle. The CDR3 reads CASSLVRDEQYF. The CDR3 bases are TGTGCCAGCAGTTTAGTTCGGGACGAGCAGTACTTC.

This chain uses TRBV29-1 with TRBJ2-1; no reliable D call. V was pared by 4 bases and J by 6 bases, with 13 bases between. CDR1 and CDR2 (germline): SQVTM, ANQGSEA. This CDR3 comprises 13 residues. The CDR3 sequence: CSVGWTVLNEQFF. CDR3 DNA sequence: TGCAGCGTTGGGTGGACGGTTCTCAATGAGCAGTTCTTC.

This chain joins TRBV28 and TRBJ2-1, with TRBD1 identical over 7 bases. Matching the DNA end better, TRBJ2-7 makes the J call doubtful. CDR3 size: 16 residues. Germline CDR1 reads MDHEN; CDR2 reads SYDVKM. The DNA of the CDR3 is TGTGCCAGCAGTTCCACCACCACCGGGACAGTAGGTGAGCAGTACTTC. Its translation is CASSSTTTGTVGEQYF.

The CDR3 reads CASSLTSQSNTEAFF. The CDR3 DNA follows: TGCGCCAGCAGCTTAACCAGCCAGTCGAACACTGAAGCTTTCTTT. The chain employs TRBV5-1 and TRBJ1-1; D remains ambiguous. The CDR3 consists of 15 residues. Per germline, CDR1 SGHRS and CDR2 YFSETQ. Trimming removed 2 bases at V and 1 base at J, with 12 bases between. The full variable domain, in which reference TRBV5-1 and TRBJ1-1 provide the parts outside the CDR3, is KAGVTQTPRYLIKTRGQQVTLSCSPISGHRSVSWYQQTPGQGLQFLFEYFSETQRNKGNFPGRFSGRQFSNSRSEMNVSTLELGDSALYLCASSLTSQSNTEAFFGQGTRLTVV.

The genes are TRBV20-1 and TRBJ1-6, with 7 positions matching TRBD1. Germline V gene lookup returns CDR1 DFQATT and CDR2 SNEGSKA (reference sequence). V trimming: 2 bases; J trimming: 9 bases; junction bases outside the gene matches: 7. The CDR3 length is 14 residues. The DNA for the CDR3 is TGCAGTGCTAGAACGATTACAGGGGTTTCACCCCTCCACTTT. This gives the protein CSARTITGVSPLHF.

V and J are TRBV2 and TRBJ2-5, with TRBD2 identical over 8 bases. V trimming: 6 bases; J trimming: 3 bases; junction bases outside the gene matches: 6. CDR3 length: 14 amino acids. The germline V gene has CDR1 SNHLY and CDR2 FYNNEI. As DNA, the CDR3 is TGTGCCAGCAGGTGGGGTAGCGGGGAAGAGACCCAGTACTTC. Protein sequence: CASRWGSGEETQYF. Drawing the rest from reference TRBV2 and TRBJ2-5, the complete variable domain is EPEVTQTPSHQVTQMGQEVILRCVPISNHLYFYWYRQILGQKVEFLVSFYNNEISEKSEIFDDQFSVERPDGSNFTLKIRSTKLEDSAMYFCASRWGSGEETQYFGPGTRLLVL.

This clonotype is a singleton in its sample. The V and J genes are TRBV6-1 and TRBJ1-5, with 7 bases that match TRBD1. Germline CDR1 and CDR2: MNHNS and SASEGT. This CDR3 is built from 16 residues. After removal of 4 bases from V and 4 bases from J, the junction contained 10 bases not matched to a gene. The CDR3 sequence is CASSANNRGTNQPQHF. The CDR3 coding sequence is TGTGCCAGCAGTGCGAATAACAGGGGAACGAATCAGCCCCAGCATTTT.

J is TRBJ2-3 and V is TRBV6-2 or TRBV6-3; 7 positions agree with TRBD2. CDR1 is MNHEY, CDR2 SVGEGT, per germline. The CDR3 spans 16 residues. J gave up 6 bases and V 5 bases, and 14 bases lay outside the gene matches. CDR3 region: CASSPILANSPDTQYF. DNA of the CDR3: TGTGCCAGCAGTCCAATACTAGCGAATAGCCCCGATACGCAGTATTTT.

This clonotype was counted only a few times. The rearrangement joins TRBV7-2 to TRBJ2-7; D is unclear. The J call may be mistaken, given a closer DNA end match to TRBJ2-5. The CDR3 length is 11 residues. The germline V gene encodes CDR1 SGHTA and CDR2 FQGNSA. In DNA form, the CDR3 reads TGTGCCAGCAGCGGCACTCAGACCCAGTACTTC. Translating gives CASSGTQTQYF.